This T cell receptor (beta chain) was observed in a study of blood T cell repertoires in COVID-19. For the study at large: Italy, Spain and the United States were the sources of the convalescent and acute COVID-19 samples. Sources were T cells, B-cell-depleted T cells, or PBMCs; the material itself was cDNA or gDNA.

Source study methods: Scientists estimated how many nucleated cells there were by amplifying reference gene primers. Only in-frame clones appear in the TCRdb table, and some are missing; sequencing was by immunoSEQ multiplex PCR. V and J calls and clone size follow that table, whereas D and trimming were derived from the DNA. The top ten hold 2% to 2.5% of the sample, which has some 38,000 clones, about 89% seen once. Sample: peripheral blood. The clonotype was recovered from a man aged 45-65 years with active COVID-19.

The CDR3 nucleotides are TGTGCCAGCAGCTTAGTGAGGGACACTGAAGCTTTCTTT. Translated, it gives CASSLVRDTEAFF. The chain joins TRBV7-8 to TRBJ1-1; D is unresolved. V shed 1 base and J shed 3 bases, with 6 bases lying between them. CDR3 length: 13 residues. The germline V gene encodes CDR1 SGHVS and CDR2 FQNEAQ.